The 20 T cell receptor beta chains below all came from one sample that was sequenced in a study of blood T cells in healthy people across ages. Sample-barcoded 5' priming and a J-beta primer mix drove a second PCR of roughly 7 to 11 cycles. TCRdb processed the 5' RACE reads anew with MiXCR; each CDR3 protein has one entry. The sample consists of fewer than 1,000,000 distinct CDR3 sequences, around 45% of them appearing once. The sample comprised blood. The receptors derive from a man in his 60s in good health.

V is TRBV3-1 and J is TRBJ2-3; 9 bases map to TRBD2. This CDR3 region has 16 residues. The germline V gene encodes CDR1 LGHDT and CDR2 YNNKEL (reference sequence). J gave up 9 bases and V 4 bases, and 14 bases lay outside the gene matches. The CDR3 region is CASSLFSGGDKRTQYF. The CDR3 DNA follows: TGTGCCAGCAGCCTATTTAGCGGGGGAGATAAGAGGACGCAGTATTTT.

This chain joins TRBV7-2 and TRBJ2-3; possibly TRBD2 for D (7 bases). This CDR3 has 14 residues. With 4 bases removed from V and 1 base from J, the gap between germline ends came to 9 bases. Per the germline V gene, CDR1 is SGHTA and CDR2 is FQGNSA. The CDR3 DNA is TGTGCCAGCAGCTGGGGGGGGCGCACAGATACGCAGTATTTT. This sequence encodes CASSWGGRTDTQYF.

This clonotype was recorded a few times. V is TRBV28 and J is TRBJ2-7; 10 positions agree with TRBD2. There are 15 residues in the CDR3. V lost 5 bases and J lost 3; bases outside the gene matches: 7. Germline CDR1 is MDHEN and CDR2 is SYDVKM. The CDR3 loop is CASSVRTSGLYEQYF. Written as DNA, the CDR3 is TGTGCCAGCAGTGTACGGACTAGCGGCCTCTACGAGCAGTACTTC.

This rearrangement joins TRBV23-1 to TRBJ2-4, with 7 bases identical to TRBD1. TRBJ2-7 matches the DNA end more closely, so the J call is doubtful. TRBV23-1 is filed as an ORF, its function uncertain. The CDR3 covers 15 residues. CDR3 in amino acids: CASSQSTTGNYEQYF. CDR3 sequence (DNA): TGCGCCAGCAGTCAATCTACGACAGGGAACTACGAGCAGTACTTC.

V is TRBV28 and J is TRBJ2-4; 7 nucleotides align to TRBD1. Per the germline V gene, CDR1 is MDHEN and CDR2 is SYDVKM. The CDR3 runs 15 residues. The J segment lost 3 bases and the V segment lost 4 bases, leaving 6 bases of the junction unmatched. The CDR3 region has the DNA TGTGCCAGCAGTTCCGACAGGGCGCTCAAAAACATTCAGTACTTC. Protein: CASSSDRALKNIQYF.

The rearrangement joins TRBV3-1 to TRBJ1-2, with D perhaps matching TRBD1 (5 bases). The CDR3 totals 13 residues. The ends were cut back, 8 bases at V and 9 bases at J, with 19 bases in the middle. The germline CDR1 and CDR2 sequences are LGHDT and YNNKEL (reference sequence). The DNA of the CDR3 is TGTGCCAGCCGAAACATAGGGGACGGCAGCTACACCTTC. This encodes CASRNIGDGSYTF.

The chain is built from TRBV30 and TRBJ1-4; D is unclear. V was trimmed by 7 bases and J by 0 bases, leaving 12 bases between them. Germline loops: CDR1 GTSNPN, CDR2 SVGIG (reference sequence). CDR3 length equals 14 residues. CDR3 residues: CASTTDATNEKLFF. CDR3 in DNA: TGTGCCTCAACCACAGATGCAACTAATGAAAAACTGTTTTTT. The entire variable domain, with the rest obtained from reference TRBV30 and TRBJ1-4, is as follows: SQTIHQWPATLVQPVGSPLSLECTVEGTSNPNLYWYRQAAGRGLQLLFYSVGIGQISSEVPQNLSASRPQDRQFILSSKKLLLSDSGFYLCASTTDATNEKLFFGSGTQLSVL.

This chain links TRBV7-2 with TRBJ2-7; 10 bases match TRBD2. The CDR3 spans 16 residues. The trim removed 3 bases at V and 4 bases at J, leaving 9 bases unmatched. Germline V gene data show CDR1 as SGHTA and CDR2 as FQGNSA. The CDR3 region is CASSFESGGAGYEQYF. The CDR3 DNA is TGTGCCAGCAGCTTCGAGAGCGGGGGGGCGGGGTACGAGCAGTACTTC. The complete variable domain, with remaining parts taken from reference TRBV7-2 and TRBJ2-7, reads GAGVSQSPSNKVTEKGKDVELRCDPISGHTALYWYRQSLGQGLEFLIYFQGNSAPDKSGLPSDRFSAERTGGSVSTLTIQRTQQEDSAVYLCASSFESGGAGYEQYFGPGTRLTVT.

This clonotype was seen a handful of times. The rearrangement uses TRBV4-1 and TRBJ2-3; 8 bases map to TRBD2. The V and J ends lost 0 bases and 1 base, in that order; junction bases with no gene match: 3. There are 16 residues in the CDR3. Germline CDR1 MGHRA, CDR2 YSYEKL. The CDR3 loop reads CASSQEWRGGTDTQYF. In DNA, the CDR3 is TGCGCCAGCAGCCAAGAATGGCGGGGGGGCACAGATACGCAGTATTTT.

There are a few counts of this clonotype. The gene calls are TRBV6-5 and TRBJ2-5; D unclear. V lost 6 bases and J lost 1, with 9 bases in between. The CDR3 has 13 residues. The germline gives CDR1 MNHEY, CDR2 SVGAGI. The CDR3 nucleotides read TGTGCCAGCAGCTATGGGTCCCAAGAGACCCAGTACTTC. Encoded protein: CASSYGSQETQYF.

V usage is TRBV27 and J usage is TRBJ2-7, with 9 bases fitting TRBD1. This CDR3 contains 16 residues. CDR1 MNHEY and CDR2 SMNVEV come from the germline V gene (reference sequence). V lost 2 bases to trimming and J lost 2 bases; unmatched junction nucleotides: 7. CDR3 DNA: TGTGCCAGCAGTTTAACAGGGGGCCTGATAGCCTACGAGCAGTACTTC. It translates to CASSLTGGLIAYEQYF.

The DNA for the CDR3 is TGTGCCAGCAGCGTGGACGGGCTAAGTGGGTACACCTTC. Translation: CASSVDGLSGYTF. The gene calls are TRBV7-9 and TRBJ1-2; D is unresolved. V was pared by 5 bases and J by 11 bases, with 18 bases between. CDR1 is SEHNR, CDR2 FQNEAQ, per germline (reference sequence). This CDR3 is built from 13 residues. The whole variable domain, filled in from reference TRBV7-9 and TRBJ1-2, reads DTGVSQNPRHKITKRGQNVTFRCDPISEHNRLYWYRQTLGQGPEFLTYFQNEAQLEKSRLLSDRFSAERPKGSFSTLEIQRTEQGDSAMYLCASSVDGLSGYTFGSGTRLTVV.

In this sample, this clonotype turned up a few times. V and J are TRBV7-2 and TRBJ1-1; D is ambiguous. The V end was cut by 5 bases, the J end by 8 bases, with 12 bases between. This CDR3 contains 12 residues. In germline, CDR1 is SGHTA, CDR2 FQGNSA. CDR3 amino acids: CASSRVLTEAFF. In DNA, the CDR3 is TGTGCCAGCAGCCGGGTTCTCACCGAAGCTTTCTTT.

The chain joins TRBV12-3 or TRBV12-4 to TRBJ2-5; TRBD2 matches 11 bases. The CDR3 consists of 15 residues. Trimming removed 6 bases from V and 11 bases from J; junction bases left unmatched: 14. The CDR3, as DNA: TGTGCCAGCAGCCTCGTAGCGGGGGGGAACAATGAGCAGTACTTC. It encodes CASSLVAGGNNEQYF.

The J gene is TRBJ2-7, the V gene TRBV9; 7 bases line up with TRBD2. There are 13 residues in the CDR3. J was trimmed by 6 bases and V by 4 bases; bases with no gene match: 7. CDR1 and CDR2 from the germline V gene are SGDLS and YYNGEE. The chain's CDR3 is CASSPWRESEQYF. For the CDR3, the DNA is TGTGCCAGCAGCCCATGGCGGGAGAGCGAGCAGTACTTC.

The rearrangement uses TRBV3-1 and TRBJ2-5; TRBD1 matches at 11 bases. TRBJ2-7 matches the DNA end more closely, so the J call is doubtful. The CDR3 is made up of 16 amino acids. Germline assignment: CDR1 LGHDT and CDR2 YNNKEL (reference sequence). The CDR3 reads CASSQGVGTGGYEQYF. The DNA for the CDR3 is TGTGCCAGCAGCCAAGGGGTTGGGACAGGGGGCTACGAGCAGTACTTC.

In this sample, this clonotype turned up many times. The CDR3 sequence: CASSLDRVPYEQYF. In DNA, the CDR3 is TGTGCCAGCAGCTTAGATAGGGTACCCTACGAGCAGTACTTC. J is TRBJ2-7 and V is TRBV7-9; D not resolved. The V end lost 1 base, the J end lost 2 bases, and 9 bases lay between the germline ends. Germline V gene sequence: CDR1 SEHNR, CDR2 FQNEAQ (reference sequence). The CDR3 has 14 amino acids.

The rearrangement joins TRBV3-1 to TRBJ2-5; 7 bases are shared with TRBD1. Germline lookup yields CDR1 LGHDT and CDR2 YNNKEL (reference sequence). Germline trimming cut 4 bases from V and 2 bases from J; bases unmatched to any gene: 4. The length of the CDR3 is 14 residues. The CDR3 DNA is TGTGCCAGCAGCCTAGAGGGACAGCAAGAGACCCAGTACTTC. Its protein product is CASSLEGQQETQYF.

In its sample, this clonotype was seen a few times. V is TRBV20-1 and J is TRBJ2-1, with D perhaps TRBD1 or TRBD2 (5 bases each). V gave up 5 bases and J gave up 6 bases, with 17 bases separating them. There are 14 residues in the CDR3. Germline V lookup: CDR1 DFQATT, CDR2 SNEGSKA (reference sequence). CDR3 sequence reads: CSAGDPRVGNEQFF. CDR3 DNA: TGCAGTGCTGGGGACCCCCGGGTCGGCAATGAGCAGTTCTTC.

This clonotype has a handful of counts. The rearrangement links TRBV6-5 to TRBJ2-5; D ambiguous. V was shortened by 0 bases and J by 2 bases, with 13 bases between the two germline ends. The CDR3 sequence is 16 residues long. CDR1 and CDR2 from the germline V gene are MNHEY and SVGAGI. The CDR3 loop reads CASSYSFTVSQETQYF. The CDR3 DNA reads as TGTGCCAGCAGTTACTCGTTTACCGTATCTCAAGAGACCCAGTACTTC.